This T cell receptor (beta chain) was documented in a study of T-cell reconstitution after alpha-beta-depleted transplantation in children. The germline gives CDR1 KGHSH, CDR2 LQKENI. V lost 2 bases, J lost 8 bases, and 19 bases lay in between. The CDR3 runs to 16 residues. This clonotype was picked up many times. The antigen remains unidentified. The TCRbeta library was prepared with unique molecular identifiers. TCRdb processed the PCR reads anew with MiXCR; each CDR3 protein has one entry. The sample has about 29,000 distinct CDR3 sequences, about 6.3% seen once. The study, taken as a whole, reports: From newly produced T cells came most of the T-cell counts and diversity one year after transplant. Some patients showed high day-60 TCRbeta diversity, which derived from surviving recipient T cells and thymic progenitors. Reportedly, only several hundred clones from non-depleted graft cells drove alpha-beta T-cell counts at about two months.

This receptor was obtained from a male patient between 5 and 17 years old who had a stem cell transplant for acute myeloid leukemia, so the T cells may come from the graft donor. This chain links TRBV18 with TRBJ2-1; a possible D gene is TRBD2 (6 bases). The sample in question was PBMCs, mostly from graft donor cells, obtained 180 days after TCRalphabeta/CD19-depleted stem cell transplant. CDR3 in DNA: TGTGCCAGCTCACCATTCCGGGAGAGATACGGGGATGAGCAGTTCTTC. Translated, it gives CASSPFRERYGDEQFF.